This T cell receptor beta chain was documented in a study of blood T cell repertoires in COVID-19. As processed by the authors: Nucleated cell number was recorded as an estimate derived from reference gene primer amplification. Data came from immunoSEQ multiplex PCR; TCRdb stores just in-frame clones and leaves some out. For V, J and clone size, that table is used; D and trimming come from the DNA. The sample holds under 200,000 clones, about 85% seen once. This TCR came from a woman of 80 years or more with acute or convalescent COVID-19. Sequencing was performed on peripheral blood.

For the CDR3, the DNA is TGTGCCAGTAGTACCGCCGGAGAGGGGGCGGGTGGCTACACCTTC. This codes for CASSTAGEGAGGYTF. This chain connects TRBV19 to TRBJ1-2; 7 bases are shared with TRBD1. Germline V CDR1 and CDR2: LNHDA, SQIVND (reference sequence). Trimming cost V 4 bases and J 7 bases; bases outside gene matches: 12. The CDR3 loop spans 15 amino acids.